Reported below is one T cell receptor (beta chain). Its specificity is unknown. The data were produced by immunoSEQ multiplex PCR, yet TCRdb's version contains in-frame clones alone and is incomplete. The sample yields around 100,000 clones, around 94% seen once. The sample belongs to a study of T cell responses to AZD1222 COVID-19 vaccine. Study-wide results and caveats: Spike-specific TCRs gained breadth and depth after people received two AZD1222 doses. Clonal diversity was possibly underestimated, and white British individuals and females predominated among donors.

Per the germline V gene, CDR1 is LNHNV and CDR2 is YYDKDF (reference sequence). Trimming took off 5 bases at V and 0 bases at J, with 11 bases between the two ends. The CDR3 spans 15 residues. The sequence was collected from an adult in good health. The chain joins TRBV15 to TRBJ1-5, with a weak D call TRBD1 (5 bases). The sample here was peripheral blood, taken on day 0 of AZD1222 vaccination. CDR3 sequence reads: CATSGWDRSNQPQHF. For the CDR3, the DNA is TGTGCCACCAGCGGGTGGGACCGTAGCAATCAGCCCCAGCATTTT.